This T cell receptor beta chain appears in the sequencing data of a study of CD8 T cells in Susac syndrome. Germline values: CDR1 DFQATT, CDR2 SNEGSKA (reference sequence). This CDR3 spans 17 amino acids. Trimming removed 1 base at V and 0 bases at J, with 17 bases between. Reverse transcription used about 0.5 to 1 ug RNA and random hexamers. Amplification of TCR beta CDR3 spanned 54 Vbeta and 13 Jbeta via immunoSEQ multiplex PCR. TCRdb re-analysed the immunoSEQ multiplex PCR reads in MiXCR, keeping a single row per CDR3 protein. The sample holds roughly 140,000 distinct CDR3 sequences; approximately 93% are singletons and the top ten take more than 0.2%.

This receptor was taken from a human donor with multiple sclerosis. This rearrangement joins TRBV20-1 to TRBJ2-3, with D perhaps TRBD2 (5 bases). Sample: CD8+ T cells from PBMCs. The CDR3 sequence: CSARATGSLASTDTQYF. The CDR3 DNA is TGCAGTGCTAGAGCTACGGGGTCCCTGGCTAGCACAGATACGCAGTATTTT.